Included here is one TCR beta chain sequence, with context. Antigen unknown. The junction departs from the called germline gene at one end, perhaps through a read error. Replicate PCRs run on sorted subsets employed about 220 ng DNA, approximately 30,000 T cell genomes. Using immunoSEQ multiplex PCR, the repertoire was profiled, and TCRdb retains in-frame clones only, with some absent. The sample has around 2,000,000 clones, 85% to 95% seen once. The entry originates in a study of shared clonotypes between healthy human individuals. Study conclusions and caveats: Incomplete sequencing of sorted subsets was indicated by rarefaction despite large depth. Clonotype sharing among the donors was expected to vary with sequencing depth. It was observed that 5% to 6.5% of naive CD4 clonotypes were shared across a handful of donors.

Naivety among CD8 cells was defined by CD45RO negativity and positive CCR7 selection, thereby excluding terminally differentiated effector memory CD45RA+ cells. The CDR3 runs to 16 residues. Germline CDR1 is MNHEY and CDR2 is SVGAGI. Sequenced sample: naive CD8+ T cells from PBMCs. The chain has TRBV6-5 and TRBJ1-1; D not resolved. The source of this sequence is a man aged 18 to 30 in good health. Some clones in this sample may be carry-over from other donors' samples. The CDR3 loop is CASSNSPQIMNTEAFF. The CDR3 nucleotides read TGTGCCAGCAGTAACTCTCCTCAGATTATGAACACTGAAGCTTTCTTT.